This T cell receptor (beta chain) appears in the sequencing data of a study of human T cells and chemical hapten exposure. Findings and caveats of the study: Expanded TCR sets contained significantly more large CDR3 similarity clusters than controls.

About this clonotype itself: What it binds is not known.

TCRdb reprocessed the RACE reads via MiXCR and lists one record per CDR3 protein. The sample lists about 120,000 distinct CDR3 sequences, roughly an eighth seen once, with about 0.85% in the top ten. Per germline, CDR1 SGHNT and CDR2 YYREEE (reference sequence). The CDR3 consists of 12 residues. V gave up 3 bases and J gave up 3 bases, with 5 bases separating them. Documented time point: patch test 1, 2 weeks after DPC sensitization. Documented treatment: therapeutic diphenylcyclopropenone sensitization with weekly scalp DPC. The specimen was whole blood, collected in connection with sensitization to the hapten diphenylcyclopropenone (DPC). The clonotype comes from a man between 18 and 29 years old with alopecia areata. Some clones in this sample may be carry-over from other donors' samples. The chain has TRBV5-4 and TRBJ2-3, with unresolved D. This CDR3 reads CASSSITDTQYF. CDR3 nucleotides: TGTGCCAGCAGCTCTATTACAGATACGCAGTATTTT.